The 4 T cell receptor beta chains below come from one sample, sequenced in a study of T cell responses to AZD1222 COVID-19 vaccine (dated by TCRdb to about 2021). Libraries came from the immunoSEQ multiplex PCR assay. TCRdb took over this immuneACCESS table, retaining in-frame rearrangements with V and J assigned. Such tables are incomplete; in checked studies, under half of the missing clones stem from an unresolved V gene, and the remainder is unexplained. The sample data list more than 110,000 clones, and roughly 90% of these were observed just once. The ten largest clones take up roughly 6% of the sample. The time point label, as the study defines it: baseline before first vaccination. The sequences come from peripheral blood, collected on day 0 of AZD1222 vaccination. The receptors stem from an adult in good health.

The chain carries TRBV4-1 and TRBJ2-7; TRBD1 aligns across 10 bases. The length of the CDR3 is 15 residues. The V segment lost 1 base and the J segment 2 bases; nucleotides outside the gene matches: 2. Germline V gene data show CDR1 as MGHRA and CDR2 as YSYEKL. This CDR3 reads CASSQVTGGTYEQYF. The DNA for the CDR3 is TGCGCCAGCAGCCAAGTGACAGGGGGCACCTACGAGCAGTACTTC.

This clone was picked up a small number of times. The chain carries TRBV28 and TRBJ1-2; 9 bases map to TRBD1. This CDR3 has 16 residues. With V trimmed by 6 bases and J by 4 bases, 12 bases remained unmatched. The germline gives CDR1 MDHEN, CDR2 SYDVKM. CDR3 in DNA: TGTGCCAGCAGCCGAAAAACAGGGGGCGTCCCCTATGGCTACACCTTC. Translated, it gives CASSRKTGGVPYGYTF.

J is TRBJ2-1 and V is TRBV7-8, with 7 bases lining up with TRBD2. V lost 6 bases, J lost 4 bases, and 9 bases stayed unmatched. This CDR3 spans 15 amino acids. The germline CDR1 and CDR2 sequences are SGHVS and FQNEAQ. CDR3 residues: CASSLGGGPYNEQFF. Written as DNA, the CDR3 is TGTGCCAGCAGTCTGGGCGGGGGACCTTACAATGAGCAGTTCTTC. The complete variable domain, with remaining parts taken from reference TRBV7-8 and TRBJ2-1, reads GAGVSQSPRYKVAKRGQDVALRCDPISGHVSLFWYQQALGQGPEFLTYFQNEAQLDKSGLPSDRFFAERPEGSVSTLKIQRTQQEDSAVYLCASSLGGGPYNEQFFGPGTRLTVL.

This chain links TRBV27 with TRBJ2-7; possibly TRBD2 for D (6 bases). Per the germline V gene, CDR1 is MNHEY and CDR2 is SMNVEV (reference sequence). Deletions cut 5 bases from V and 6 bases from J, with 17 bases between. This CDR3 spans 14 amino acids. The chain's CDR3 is CASSTQGLGREQYF. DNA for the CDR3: TGTGCCAGCAGTACCCAGGGACTGGGGCGCGAGCAGTACTTC.